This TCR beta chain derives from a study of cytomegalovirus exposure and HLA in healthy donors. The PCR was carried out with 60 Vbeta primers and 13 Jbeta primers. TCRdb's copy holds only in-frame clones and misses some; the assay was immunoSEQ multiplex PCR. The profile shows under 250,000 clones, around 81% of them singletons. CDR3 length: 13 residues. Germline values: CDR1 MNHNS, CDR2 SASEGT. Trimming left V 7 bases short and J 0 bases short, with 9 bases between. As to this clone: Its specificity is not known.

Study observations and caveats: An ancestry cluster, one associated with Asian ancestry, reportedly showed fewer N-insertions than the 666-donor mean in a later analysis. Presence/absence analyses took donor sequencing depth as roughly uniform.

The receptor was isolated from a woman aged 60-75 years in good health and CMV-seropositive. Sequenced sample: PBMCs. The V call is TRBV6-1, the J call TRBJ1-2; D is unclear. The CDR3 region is CASTWQTNYGYTF. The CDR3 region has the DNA TGTGCCAGCACCTGGCAAACTAACTATGGCTACACCTTC.